The 18 T cell receptor beta chains given below trace back to one sample, sequenced in a study of tumor-infiltrating lymphocytes in primary liver carcinoma. A constant-region primer served to make TCR beta cDNA from around 500 ng total RNA. Slightly modified ARM-PCR with three nested multiplex PCR rounds yielded TCR beta libraries. Running 10 cycles apiece, the first two PCR rounds relied on TRBV1-TRBV30 forward primers together with a C-beta reverse primer. TCRdb re-called the multiplex PCR reads through MiXCR, storing one row per CDR3 protein. Among 100,000 or so distinct CDR3 sequences listed, more than 65% were seen once. Between roughly 17 and 30 mg of unsorted bulk tissue served as the source from which RNA and DNA were co-extracted. The sequenced material came from liver tumor tissue from sampling region 5. Noted subset: tumor region T5, tumor centre. The receptors here all came from a woman aged 55-70 years with primary liver carcinoma and hepatitis B virus infection.

In this sample, this clonotype turned up many times. The rearrangement joins TRBV5-1 to TRBJ2-1, with TRBD2 identical over 11 bases. J gave up 0 bases and V 3 bases, and 2 bases lay outside the gene matches. The CDR3 runs to 16 residues. CDR1 is SGHRS and CDR2 is YFSETQ in the germline V gene. The CDR3 sequence: CASSSTSGSSYNEQFF. The CDR3 DNA is TGCGCCAGCAGCTCTACTAGCGGGAGCTCCTACAATGAGCAGTTCTTC.

A remark on this clonotype: An end of the junction does not agree with germline; a read error may underlie this. The rearrangement uses TRBV11-2 and TRBJ2-3, with 9 bases fitting TRBD2. From germline, CDR1 is SGHAT and CDR2 FQNNGV. The CDR3 extends over 17 amino acids. The CDR3 nucleotides read TGCGCCAGCAGCTCCCTGGGGATTAGCGGGAGCATAGATACGCAGTATTTT. Translating gives CASSSLGISGSIDTQYF.

The J gene is TRBJ2-7, the V gene TRBV11-3; no definite D call. CDR3 length: 14 residues. The V gene's germline CDR1 is SGHNT and CDR2 YENEEA. The V end was cut by 7 bases, the J end by 5 bases, with 18 bases between. CDR3 residues: CASNSGDSRNEQYF. CDR3 DNA: TGTGCCAGCAATAGTGGCGATTCCCGCAACGAGCAGTACTTC. Based on the CDR3 plus reference TRBV11-3 and TRBJ2-7, the full variable domain is EAGVVQSPRYKIIEKKQPVAFWCNPISGHNTLYWYLQNLGQGPELLIRYENEEAVDDSQLPKDRFSAERLKGVDSTLKIQPAELGDSAVYLCASNSGDSRNEQYFGPGTRLTVT.

The rearrangement uses TRBV12-3 or TRBV12-4 and TRBJ2-1; possibly TRBD1 for D (6 bases). This CDR3 spans 15 amino acids. Between the trimmed V and J ends, which lost 7 bases and 6 bases, there was a span of 19 bases. The CDR3 region has the DNA TGTGCCAGCAACATCACAGGGTCCCTTATCAATGAGCAGTTCTTC. Translation: CASNITGSLINEQFF.

About this clonotype: A much larger clone differs from this one at a single base, so this may be a read error. The CDR3 does not end in the conserved phenylalanine or tryptophan, so this is likely a read error. This chain uses TRBV29-1 with TRBJ2-1; TRBD2 matches at 7 bases. Germline CDR1 reads SQVTM; CDR2 reads ANQGSEA. This CDR3 comprises 12 residues. The V and J ends lost 4 bases and 6 bases, in that order; junction bases with no gene match: 3. The chain's CDR3 is CSVGGTINEQFS. DNA of the CDR3: TGCAGCGTTGGGGGGACTATCAATGAGCAGTTCTCC.

The chain recombines TRBV29-1 with TRBJ2-5; D is unclear. The CDR3 length is 13 residues. Germline assignment: CDR1 SQVTM and CDR2 ANQGSEA. In DNA form, the CDR3 reads TGCAGTATCTTCGGATCGGGCTTGGAGACCCAGTACTTC. It translates to CSIFGSGLETQYF.

The chain joins TRBV4-1 to TRBJ2-1; D is ambiguous. Germline assignment: CDR1 MGHRA and CDR2 YSYEKL. This CDR3 has 17 amino acids. V gave up 0 bases and J gave up 16 bases, with 28 bases separating them. The CDR3 sequence: CASSQDLGGSSYNGHFF. CDR3 coding DNA: TGCGCCAGCAGCCAAGATTTAGGCGGAAGCTCCTACAATGGGCACTTCTTC.

About this clonotype: Sequence at one end of the junction differs from germline and may be a read error. V and J are TRBV7-9 and TRBJ2-7; 7 bases agree with TRBD1. Germline V gene sequence: CDR1 SEHNR, CDR2 FQNEAQ (reference sequence). CDR3 size: 15 residues. This chain's CDR3 is CASSLRTGVTYEQYF. The CDR3 nucleotides read TGTGCCAGCAGCTTAAGGACAGGTGTTACCTACGAGCAGTATTTC.

The sample holds many counts of this clonotype. The rearrangement uses TRBV28 and TRBJ2-1, with D perhaps matching TRBD1 (6 bases). The length of the CDR3 is 16 residues. V shed 3 bases and J shed 7 bases, with 19 bases lying between them. Germline values: CDR1 MDHEN, CDR2 SYDVKM. The CDR3: CASSFPAIQGWNEQFF. DNA of the CDR3: TGTGCCAGCAGTTTCCCCGCAATACAGGGTTGGAATGAGCAGTTCTTC.

For this clonotype: This sequence may be a read error, since a much larger clone differs from it by one base. The chain links TRBV10-2 to TRBJ2-7; no reliable D call. Trimming shortened V by 6 bases and J by 2 bases, and 11 bases separated the two germline ends. Germline-derived CDR1 and CDR2 are WSHSY and SAAADI. The CDR3 runs 13 residues. CDR3 sequence reads: CASRVRLTYEQYF. CDR3 in DNA: TGCGCCAGCAGAGTTAGACTTACCTACGAGCAGTACTTC.

About this clonotype: The CDR3 does not close with the conserved phenylalanine or tryptophan, likely indicating a read error. The CDR3 here is CSFSREVKAFL. The CDR3 coding sequence is TGCAGCTTCAGCCGGGAGGTTAAAGCTTTCTTA. The chain has TRBV29-1 and TRBJ1-1; D remains ambiguous. Germline loops: CDR1 SQVTM, CDR2 ANQGSEA. The CDR3 contains 11 residues. The ends were cut back, 8 bases at V and 9 bases at J, with 16 bases in the middle.

With regard to this clonotype: Germline and junction disagree at one end, which may indicate a read error. J is TRBJ1-1 and V is TRBV12-3 or TRBV12-4, with D uncertain. The CDR3 contains 11 residues. In DNA form, the CDR3 reads TGTGCCAGCAATCTAGGAGCTCAAGCTCTCTTT. This sequence encodes CASNLGAQALF.

On this clonotype itself: A much more abundant neighbour one base away suggests this may be a read error. A read error is likely, as this CDR3 ends without the conserved phenylalanine or tryptophan. The rearrangement links TRBV7-9 to TRBJ2-3; 10 nucleotides agree with TRBD2. Germline loops: CDR1 SEHNR, CDR2 FQNEAQ (reference sequence). The CDR3 contains 18 residues. The V and J ends lost 0 bases and 6 bases, in that order; junction bases with no gene match: 12. This chain's CDR3 is CASSLALVSWTSGDTQYI. The CDR3 DNA sequence: TGTGCCAGCAGCTTAGCGCTAGTATCTTGGACTAGCGGTGATACGCAGTATATT.

This clonotype was recorded at least ten times. V is TRBV12-3 or TRBV12-4 and J is TRBJ1-4; D remains ambiguous. V lost 3 bases, J lost 6 bases, and 11 bases lay in between. CDR3 length equals 14 residues. The CDR3 coding sequence is TGTGCCAGCAGTTTTAGTGGAACGGATGAAAAACTGTTTTTT. It encodes CASSFSGTDEKLFF.

Notes on this clonotype: Without the conserved terminal phenylalanine or tryptophan, this CDR3 likely stems from a read error. The V and J genes are TRBV28 and TRBJ2-3; 7 positions match TRBD1. Looked up from germline, CDR1 is MDHEN and CDR2 is SYDVKM. The CDR3 extends over 12 amino acids. CDR3 bases: TGTCCCGGGACAGACTTCACAGATACGCAGTATTTA. Its translation is CPGTDFTDTQYL.

With regard to this clonotype: The junction departs from the called germline gene at one end, perhaps through a read error. This sequence joins TRBV6-1 and TRBJ2-1, with TRBD2 matching over 10 bases. Germline values: CDR1 MNHNS, CDR2 SASEGT. The CDR3 is 14 amino acids. CDR3 sequence reads: CASSLVAGGRERFF. As DNA, the CDR3 is TGTGCCAGCAGTTTGGTAGCGGGAGGACGTGAGCGGTTCTTC.

This clonotype showed up just once. A junction end diverges from the germline sequence, so it may reflect a read error. V is TRBV11-2 and J is TRBJ2-3, with D possibly TRBD2 on 7 matching bases. This CDR3 has 15 residues. The germline V gene has CDR1 SGHAT and CDR2 FQNNGV. The CDR3 region has the DNA TGTGCTAGCAGCCGGGGGGCAGTGAGCACAGATACGCAGTATTTT. This translates into CASSRGAVSTDTQYF.

A remark on this clonotype: A much larger clone is a single base away; this may be a read error. This chain joins TRBV19 and TRBJ2-2, with D tentatively TRBD2 (5 bases). The CDR3 length is 15 residues. Looked up from germline, CDR1 is LNHDA and CDR2 is SQIVND (reference sequence). CDR3 in amino acids: CASSIGYANTGEMFF. The CDR3 coding sequence is TGTGCCAGTAGTATAGGCTACGCGAACACCGGGGAGATGTTTTTT.